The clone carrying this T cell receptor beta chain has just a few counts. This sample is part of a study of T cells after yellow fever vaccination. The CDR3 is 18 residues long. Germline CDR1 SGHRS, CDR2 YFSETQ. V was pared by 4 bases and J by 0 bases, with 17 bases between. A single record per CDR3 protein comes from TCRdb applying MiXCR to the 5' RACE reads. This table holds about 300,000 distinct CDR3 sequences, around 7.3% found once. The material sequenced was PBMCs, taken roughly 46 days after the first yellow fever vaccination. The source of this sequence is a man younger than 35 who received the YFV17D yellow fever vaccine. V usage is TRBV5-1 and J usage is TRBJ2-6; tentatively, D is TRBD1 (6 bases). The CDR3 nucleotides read TGCGCCAGCAGCCTACCGACAGGCATCCCCTCTGGGGCCAACGTCCTGACTTTC. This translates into CASSLPTGIPSGANVLTF.